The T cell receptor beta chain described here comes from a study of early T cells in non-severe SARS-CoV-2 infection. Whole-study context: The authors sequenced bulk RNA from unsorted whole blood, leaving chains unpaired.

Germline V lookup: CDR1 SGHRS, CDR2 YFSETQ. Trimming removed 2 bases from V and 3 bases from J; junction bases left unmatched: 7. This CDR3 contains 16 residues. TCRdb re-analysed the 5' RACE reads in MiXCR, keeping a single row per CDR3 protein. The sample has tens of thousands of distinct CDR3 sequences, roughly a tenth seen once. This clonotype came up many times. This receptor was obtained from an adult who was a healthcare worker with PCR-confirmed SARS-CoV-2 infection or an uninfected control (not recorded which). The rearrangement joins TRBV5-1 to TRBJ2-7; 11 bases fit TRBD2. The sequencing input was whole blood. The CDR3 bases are TGCGCCAGCAGCTTAGGCGGGACTAGCGGCAACTACGAGCAGTACTTC. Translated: CASSLGGTSGNYEQYF.